This TCR beta chain was recorded in a study of shared clonotypes between healthy human individuals. Looked up from germline, CDR1 is SGHRS and CDR2 is YFSETQ. This CDR3 is 14 amino acids long. With V trimmed by 3 bases and J by 6 bases, 6 bases remained unmatched. Among the unsorted PBMC samples, replicate PCRs used about 280 ng DNA, roughly 33,000 T cell genomes. TCRdb's table, derived via immunoSEQ multiplex PCR, lists solely in-frame clones and lacks some. The sample consists of fewer than 550,000 clones, approximately 79% of them appearing once. Sequencing was performed on PBMCs. The chain uses TRBV5-1 and TRBJ2-7, with TRBD1 matching over 10 bases. This clonotype originated in a middle-aged woman in good health. Some clones in this sample may be carry-over from other donors' samples. The CDR3 region has the DNA TGCGCCAGCAGCTGGAGACAGGGGGCTCTCGAGCAGTACTTC. This encodes CASSWRQGALEQYF.